These 13 T cell receptor beta chains share one sample of origin, sequenced in a study of blood T cell repertoires in COVID-19. Clones were sequenced by immunoSEQ multiplex PCR, and TCRdb holds only the in-frame ones, with some missing. The sample carries 20,000 to 30,000 clones, 85% to 90% recorded once. Sequencing was carried out using peripheral blood. The receptors originated from a human donor in a cohort sampled during active COVID-19.

This chain joins TRBV11-2 and TRBJ2-1, with D hard to call. The germline V gene has CDR1 SGHAT and CDR2 FQNNGV. The CDR3 covers 13 residues. V was cut by 8 bases and J by 1 base, with 9 bases left in between. CDR3 nucleotide sequence: TGTGCCAGCGGTAAGGAGTCCTACAATGAGCAGTTCTTC. It codes for CASGKESYNEQFF. Drawing the rest from reference TRBV11-2 and TRBJ2-1, the complete variable domain is EAGVAQSPRYKIIEKRQSVAFWCNPISGHATLYWYQQILGQGPKLLIQFQNNGVVDDSQLPKDRFSAERLKGVDSTLKIQPAKLEDSAVYLCASGKESYNEQFFGPGTRLTVL.

The rearrangement uses TRBV11-2 and TRBJ1-2, with D tentatively TRBD1 (5 bases). The CDR3 is made up of 13 amino acids. Germline assignment: CDR1 SGHAT and CDR2 FQNNGV. Between the trimmed V and J ends, which lost 1 base and 7 bases, there was a span of 10 bases. CDR3 sequence (DNA): TGTGCCAGCAGCTTAGTGGGGGGTTTTGGCTACACCTTC. Translated, it gives CASSLVGGFGYTF.

The chain employs TRBV9 and TRBJ1-1; weak D call: TRBD1 (5 bases). Germline CDR1 reads SGDLS; CDR2 reads YYNGEE. V was cut by 0 bases and J by 5 bases, with 11 bases left in between. The CDR3 runs 14 residues. CDR3 sequence reads: CASSVGQGGTEAFF. In nucleotides, the CDR3 is TGTGCCAGCAGCGTAGGGCAGGGAGGGACTGAAGCTTTCTTT.

This clone was counted a single time. The rearrangement links TRBV18 to TRBJ1-5; no definite D call. Germline lookup yields CDR1 KGHSH and CDR2 LQKENI. V was clipped by 3 bases and J by 4 bases, with 7 bases between them. The CDR3 has 13 residues. Here the CDR3 reads CASSPTLNQPQHF. In DNA, the CDR3 is TGTGCCAGCTCACCTACCCTAAATCAGCCCCAGCATTTT.

V gene TRBV9 combines with J gene TRBJ2-2; a possible D gene is TRBD2 (6 bases). Germline lookup yields CDR1 SGDLS and CDR2 YYNGEE. CDR3 length: 16 amino acids. Deletions cut 4 bases from V and 7 bases from J, with 20 bases between. CDR3 nucleotides: TGTGCCAGCAGCTTAAGGGACTCCCCCGGTGTCGGGGAGCTGTTTTTT. This encodes CASSLRDSPGVGELFF.

The chain is built from TRBV18 and TRBJ1-1, with a tentative D call TRBD1 (5 bases). This CDR3 is built from 13 residues. CDR1 is KGHSH, CDR2 LQKENI, per germline. V shed 3 bases and J shed 1 base, with 6 bases lying between them. The CDR3 DNA reads as TGTGCCAGCTCACCGGACAAGAACACTGAAGCTTTCTTT. The encoded protein is CASSPDKNTEAFF.

The chain recombines TRBV9 with TRBJ2-7; 10 nucleotides align to TRBD2. V lost 0 bases, J lost 3 bases, and 3 bases stayed unmatched. Germline V CDR1 and CDR2: SGDLS, YYNGEE. The CDR3 runs 15 residues. CDR3: CASSVGLAGDYEQYF. The DNA of the CDR3 is TGTGCCAGCAGCGTAGGGCTAGCGGGGGACTACGAGCAGTACTTC.

This clone was recorded once. V gene TRBV12-3 or TRBV12-4 combines with J gene TRBJ2-1; no clear D gene. V was cut by 6 bases and J by 5 bases, with 5 bases left in between. This CDR3 region has 11 residues. In nucleotides, the CDR3 is TGTGCCAGCAGGCGAAACAATGAGCAGTTCTTC. Translating gives CASRRNNEQFF.

CDR3 in amino acids: CASSASSGGADTQYF. In DNA form, the CDR3 reads TGTGCCAGCAGTGCCTCTAGCGGGGGAGCAGATACGCAGTATTTT. V is TRBV2 and J is TRBJ2-3; 10 bases map to TRBD2. Per the germline V gene, CDR1 is SNHLY and CDR2 is FYNNEI. Unmatched junction bases numbered 5, after V lost 4 bases and J lost 4 bases. The CDR3 has 15 amino acids.

This clone showed up just once. In nucleotides, the CDR3 is TGTGCTAGTGGTTTCCCCCGGGACAGGGAAGTTGGAACTGAAGCTTTCTTT. This encodes CASGFPRDREVGTEAFF. The genes are TRBV12-5 and TRBJ1-1; 9 bases map to TRBD1. V lost 3 bases to trimming and J lost 5 bases; unmatched junction nucleotides: 13. Germline CDR1 and CDR2: LGHNT and FRNRAP. The CDR3 covers 17 residues.

V is TRBV2 and J is TRBJ1-2; no clear D gene. Germline V gives CDR1 SNHLY, CDR2 FYNNEI. V dropped 11 bases and J dropped 0 bases, with 10 bases sitting between them. This CDR3 contains 12 residues. CDR3 loop: CARSSTNYGYTF. The CDR3 DNA sequence: TGTGCCCGGTCGTCTACTAACTATGGCTACACCTTC.

The rearrangement uses TRBV6-1 and TRBJ2-5; TRBD2 might be the D (6 bases). The length of the CDR3 is 14 residues. V was trimmed by 5 bases and J by 4 bases, leaving 14 bases between them. Germline CDR1 and CDR2: MNHNS and SASEGT. CDR3 region: CASSSPAEGETQYF. DNA for the CDR3: TGTGCCAGCAGTTCGCCAGCGGAGGGAGAGACCCAGTACTTC.

The CDR3 coding sequence is TGCGCCAGCAGATGGCGGGACGCCACCTACGAGCAGTACTTC. Protein sequence: CASRWRDATYEQYF. This chain connects TRBV5-1 to TRBJ2-7; the D gene is possibly TRBD2 (6 bases). The CDR3 is 14 residues long. V dropped 5 bases and J dropped 2 bases, with 14 bases sitting between them. The V gene's germline CDR1 is SGHRS and CDR2 YFSETQ.